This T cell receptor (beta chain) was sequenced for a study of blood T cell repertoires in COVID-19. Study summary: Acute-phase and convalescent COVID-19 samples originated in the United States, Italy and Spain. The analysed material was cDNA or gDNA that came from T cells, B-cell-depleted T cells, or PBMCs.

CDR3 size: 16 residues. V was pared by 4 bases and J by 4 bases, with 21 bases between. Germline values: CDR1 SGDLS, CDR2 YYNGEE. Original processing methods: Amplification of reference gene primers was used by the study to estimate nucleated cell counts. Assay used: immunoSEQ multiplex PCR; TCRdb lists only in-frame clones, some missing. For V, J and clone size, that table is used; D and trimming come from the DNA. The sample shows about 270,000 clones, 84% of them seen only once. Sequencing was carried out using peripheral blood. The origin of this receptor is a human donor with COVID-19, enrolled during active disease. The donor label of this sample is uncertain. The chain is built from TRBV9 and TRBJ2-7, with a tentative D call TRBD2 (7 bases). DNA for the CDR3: TGTGCCAGCAGCCCCGCGGGGGCGCGCGATGAGTACGAGCAGTACTTC. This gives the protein CASSPAGARDEYEQYF. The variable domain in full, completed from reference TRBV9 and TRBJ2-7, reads DSGVTQTPKHLITATGQRVTLRCSPRSGDLSVYWYQQSLDQGLQFLIQYYNGEERAKGNILERFSAQQFPDLHSELNLSSLELGDSALYFCASSPAGARDEYEQYFGPGTRLTVT.